A single sample is the source of the 18 T cell receptor beta chains below, sequenced in a study of ipilimumab plus nivolumab after autologous stem cell transplantation. Profiling relied on immunoSEQ multiplex PCR, and the TCRdb table lists in-frame clones only, not all of them. The sample records over 35,000 clones, about 92% being singletons. The specimen comprised PBMCs, sampled in a trial of ipilimumab plus nivolumab as post-transplant consolidation. The receptors derive from a male donor with multiple myeloma.

The CDR3 DNA sequence: TGTGCCAGCAGCTGGTCGACCTACGAGCAGTACTTC. It encodes CASSWSTYEQYF. The V gene is TRBV7-2, the J gene TRBJ2-7, with D uncertain. Looked up from germline, CDR1 is SGHTA and CDR2 is FQGNSA. The V gene lost 4 bases and the J gene lost 2 bases, with 6 bases spanning the gap. CDR3 size: 12 residues. The variable domain in full, with the rest retrieved from reference TRBV7-2 and TRBJ2-7, is GAGVSQSPSNKVTEKGKDVELRCDPISGHTALYWYRQSLGQGLEFLIYFQGNSAPDKSGLPSDRFSAERTGGSVSTLTIQRTQQEDSAVYLCASSWSTYEQYFGPGTRLTVT.

The rearrangement uses TRBV9 and TRBJ2-5, with 8 bases fitting TRBD1. The germline V gene has CDR1 SGDLS and CDR2 YYNGEE. The CDR3 consists of 14 residues. After removal of 4 bases from V and 3 bases from J, the junction contained 5 bases not matched to a gene. CDR3 region: CASSPYRGEETQYF. In nucleotides, the CDR3 is TGTGCCAGCAGCCCTTACAGGGGGGAAGAGACCCAGTACTTC.

This clone was recorded only once. The CDR3 DNA follows: TGTGCCAGTAGCCCACAGGGAGCGGCTAATGAAAAACTGTTTTTT. Translating it yields CASSPQGAANEKLFF. The chain combines TRBV19 with TRBJ1-4, with D perhaps TRBD1 (6 bases). The CDR3 is 15 amino acids. Germline loops: CDR1 LNHDA, CDR2 SQIVND (reference sequence). Between the trimmed V and J ends, which lost 6 bases and 3 bases, there was a span of 14 bases.

This clone was recorded only once. V and J are TRBV27 and TRBJ1-2; maybe TRBD1 (6 bases). The CDR3 runs to 17 residues. Germline CDR1 MNHEY, CDR2 SMNVEV (reference sequence). Trimming removed 5 bases from V and 6 bases from J, with 25 bases in between. CDR3 nucleotide sequence: TGTGCCAGCAGTCCCTACCACCCCGCGGCGGGGGGCGATGGCTACACCTTC. Its protein product is CASSPYHPAAGGDGYTF.

CDR3 DNA: TGTGCCAGCAGCTCCGAGGGGGTGGGGGAGACCCAGTACTTC. It codes for CASSSEGVGETQYF. The chain carries TRBV7-6 and TRBJ2-5, with D perhaps TRBD1 (6 bases). The CDR3 length is 14 residues. Germline CDR1 and CDR2: SGHVS and FNYEAQ. The ends were cut back, 4 bases at V and 5 bases at J, with 14 bases in the middle.

The V gene is TRBV5-4, the J gene TRBJ2-1, with 7 bases that match TRBD2. V shed 4 bases, J shed 6 bases, and the junction held 13 bases outside the gene matches. Germline loops: CDR1 SGHNT, CDR2 YYREEE (reference sequence). This CDR3 is 16 amino acids long. CDR3: CASSAGTNPSVNEQFF. CDR3 nucleotides: TGTGCCAGCAGCGCCGGGACTAATCCCTCAGTCAATGAGCAGTTCTTC.

The chain has TRBV28 and TRBJ1-2; D perhaps matches TRBD1 (6 bases). The CDR3 loop spans 14 amino acids. The V gene's germline CDR1 is MDHEN and CDR2 SYDVKM. V was pared by 3 bases and J by 1 base, with 9 bases between. This CDR3 reads CASSLGQDNYGYTF. The CDR3 coding sequence is TGTGCCAGCAGTTTGGGACAAGATAACTATGGCTACACCTTC.

This clone was counted a single time. V usage is TRBV28 and J usage is TRBJ2-1; D unresolved. Trimming removed 8 bases from V and 2 bases from J, with 13 bases in between. The CDR3 spans 14 residues. The germline CDR1 and CDR2 sequences are MDHEN and SYDVKM. The CDR3 DNA reads as TGTGCCAGCGCTCTCGCTTCCCCCTACAATGAGCAGTTCTTC. Protein: CASALASPYNEQFF.

The chain recombines TRBV7-8 with TRBJ1-2; 9 nucleotides match TRBD1. The J segment lost 3 bases and the V segment lost 5 bases, leaving 10 bases of the junction unmatched. The CDR3 runs 16 residues. Per the germline V gene, CDR1 is SGHVS and CDR2 is FQNEAQ. The CDR3 region is CASSPVPGQGHYGYTF. Written as DNA, the CDR3 is TGTGCCAGCAGCCCCGTCCCGGGACAGGGCCACTATGGCTACACCTTC.

The genes are TRBV11-3 and TRBJ1-2; D not certain. The CDR3 length is 15 residues. Germline CDR1 reads SGHNT; CDR2 reads YENEEA. V lost 5 bases to trimming and J lost 8 bases, with 21 bases between them. The CDR3 nucleotides read TGTGCCAGCAGCCCTTACCCCCCACGGGCCGGCGGCTACACCTTC. This translates into CASSPYPPRAGGYTF.

The rearrangement joins TRBV7-3 to TRBJ2-7; 15 bases are a match to TRBD2. The V gene's germline CDR1 is SGHTA and CDR2 FQGTGA. There are 15 residues in the CDR3. V lost 5 bases to trimming and J lost 6 bases; unmatched junction nucleotides: 5. The CDR3 bases are TGTGCCAGCAGCCCGGGACTAGCGGGAGGCCTCGAGCAGTACTTC. Encoded protein: CASSPGLAGGLEQYF.

This clone came up once. The V call is TRBV28, the J call TRBJ1-2; D possibly corresponds to TRBD1 (6 bases). CDR1 is MDHEN, CDR2 SYDVKM, per germline. CDR3 length: 15 residues. V lost 3 bases and J 2 bases, leaving 13 bases between the germline ends. The CDR3 spells CASSFGQGPNYGYTF. The CDR3 DNA reads TGTGCCAGCAGTTTTGGGCAGGGGCCGAACTATGGCTACACCTTC.

The chain recombines TRBV28 with TRBJ2-1, with D unclear. Deletions cut 3 bases from V and 11 bases from J, with 5 bases between. This CDR3 is 10 amino acids long. Per the germline V gene, CDR1 is MDHEN and CDR2 is SYDVKM. CDR3 sequence: CASSFRQQFF. CDR3 coding DNA: TGTGCCAGCAGTTTCAGGCAGCAGTTCTTC.

The chain links TRBV27 to TRBJ2-5, with TRBD2 identical over 14 bases. Germline CDR1 reads MNHEY; CDR2 reads SMNVEV (reference sequence). Unmatched junction bases numbered 3, after V lost 4 bases and J lost 2 bases. This CDR3 is built from 16 residues. The CDR3 sequence: CASSWGLAGAQETQYF. The CDR3 nucleotides are TGTGCCAGCAGTTGGGGACTAGCGGGAGCTCAAGAGACCCAGTACTTC.

The chain joins TRBV19 to TRBJ2-4; 7 bases are a match to TRBD2. This CDR3 region has 12 residues. CDR1 LNHDA and CDR2 SQIVND come from the germline V gene (reference sequence). J gave up 6 bases and V 4 bases, and 0 bases lay outside the gene matches. The CDR3 region has the DNA TGTGCCAGTAGTACGGGGGGAAACATTCAGTACTTC. As protein: CASSTGGNIQYF.

The chain employs TRBV5-4 and TRBJ2-1; 13 bases map to TRBD2. From germline, CDR1 is SGHNT and CDR2 YYREEE (reference sequence). Unmatched junction bases numbered 14, after V lost 5 bases and J lost 0 bases. This CDR3 region has 20 residues. CDR3 sequence (DNA): TGTGCCAGCAGACAGGGACTAGCGGGAAGTTTCATTAGCTCCTACAATGAGCAGTTCTTC. It yields the protein CASRQGLAGSFISSYNEQFF.

This rearrangement joins TRBV5-1 to TRBJ2-5; 11 nucleotides align to TRBD1. CDR1 is SGHRS, CDR2 YFSETQ, per germline. The CDR3 contains 16 residues. V lost 0 bases and J lost 5; bases outside the gene matches: 6. CDR3 DNA: TGCGCCAGCAGCTTGGCGAGGACAGGGGGCGGGGAGACCCAGTACTTC. Translating it yields CASSLARTGGGETQYF.

This clone was recorded once. V is TRBV7-6 and J is TRBJ2-1; 14 positions agree with TRBD2. J lost 0 bases, V lost 3 bases, and 10 bases had no gene match. This CDR3 is 20 amino acids long. Germline assignment: CDR1 SGHVS and CDR2 FNYEAQ. The CDR3 DNA follows: TGTGCCAGCAGCTTTATTTGGACTAGCGGGGGGCCGAGCTCCTACAATGAGCAGTTCTTC. Its translation: CASSFIWTSGGPSSYNEQFF.